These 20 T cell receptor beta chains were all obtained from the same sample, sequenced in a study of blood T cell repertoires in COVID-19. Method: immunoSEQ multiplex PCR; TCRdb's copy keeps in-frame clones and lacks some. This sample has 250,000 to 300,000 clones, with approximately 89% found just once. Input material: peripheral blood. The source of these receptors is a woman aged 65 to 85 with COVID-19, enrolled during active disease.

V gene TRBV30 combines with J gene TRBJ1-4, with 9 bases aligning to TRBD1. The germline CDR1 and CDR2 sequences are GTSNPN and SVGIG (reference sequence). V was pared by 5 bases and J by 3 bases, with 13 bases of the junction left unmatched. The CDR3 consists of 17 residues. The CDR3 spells CAWGVQGAFGANEKLFF. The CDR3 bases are TGTGCCTGGGGGGTACAGGGGGCCTTTGGAGCTAATGAAAAACTGTTTTTT.

CDR3: CASSLSSGTDTQYF. CDR3 nucleotide sequence: TGTGCCAGCAGCTTGTCTAGCGGGACTGATACGCAGTATTTT. This rearrangement joins TRBV7-2 to TRBJ2-3; 9 bases match TRBD2. The germline CDR1 and CDR2 sequences are SGHTA and FQGNSA. CDR3 size: 14 residues. V lost 3 bases to trimming and J lost 6 bases; unmatched junction nucleotides: 4.

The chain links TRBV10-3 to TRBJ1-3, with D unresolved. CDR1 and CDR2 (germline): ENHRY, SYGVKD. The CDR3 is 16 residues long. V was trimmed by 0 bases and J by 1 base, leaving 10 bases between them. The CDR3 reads CAISESGRTSGNTIYF. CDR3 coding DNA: TGTGCCATCAGTGAGTCTGGACGGACTTCTGGAAACACCATATATTTT.

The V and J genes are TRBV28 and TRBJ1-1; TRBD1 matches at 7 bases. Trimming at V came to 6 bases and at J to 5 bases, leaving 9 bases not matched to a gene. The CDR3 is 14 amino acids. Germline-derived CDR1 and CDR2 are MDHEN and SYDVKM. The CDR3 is CASSRQGGATEAFF. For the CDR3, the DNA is TGTGCCAGCAGCAGACAGGGTGGAGCGACTGAAGCTTTCTTT.

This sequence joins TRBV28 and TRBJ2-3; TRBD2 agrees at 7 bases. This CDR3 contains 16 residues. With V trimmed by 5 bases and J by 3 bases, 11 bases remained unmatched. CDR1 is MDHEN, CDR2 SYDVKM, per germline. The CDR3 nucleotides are TGTGCCAGCAGTCCCCTCGGAGCGGGAATTACAGATACGCAGTATTTT. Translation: CASSPLGAGITDTQYF. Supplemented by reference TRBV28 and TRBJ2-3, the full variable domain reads DVKVTQSSRYLVKRTGEKVFLECVQDMDHENMFWYRQDPGLGLRLIYFSYDVKMKEKGDIPEGYSVSREKKERFSLILESASTNQTSMYLCASSPLGAGITDTQYFGPGTRLTVL.

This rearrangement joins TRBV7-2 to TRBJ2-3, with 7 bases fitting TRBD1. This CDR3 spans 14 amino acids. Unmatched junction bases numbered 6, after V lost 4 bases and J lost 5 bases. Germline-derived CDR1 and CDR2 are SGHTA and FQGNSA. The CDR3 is CASSSAQGEDTQYF. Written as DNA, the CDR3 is TGTGCCAGCAGCTCGGCCCAGGGGGAAGATACGCAGTATTTT.

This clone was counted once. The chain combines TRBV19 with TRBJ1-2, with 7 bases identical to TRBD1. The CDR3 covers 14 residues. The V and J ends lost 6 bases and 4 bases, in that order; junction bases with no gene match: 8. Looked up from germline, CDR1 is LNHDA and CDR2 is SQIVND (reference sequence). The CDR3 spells CASRVTGESYGYTF. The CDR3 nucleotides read TGTGCCAGTAGGGTAACAGGGGAAAGCTATGGCTACACCTTC.

Written as DNA, the CDR3 is TGTGCCAGCAGCGCTACTAGCGGGAGGGGGGGTATACGAGGTGAGCAGTTCTTC. Encoded protein: CASSATSGRGGIRGEQFF. The chain employs TRBV9 and TRBJ2-1, with 13 bases identical to TRBD2. The germline V gene has CDR1 SGDLS and CDR2 YYNGEE. Trimming removed 3 bases from V and 9 bases from J; junction bases left unmatched: 15. The CDR3 spans 18 residues.

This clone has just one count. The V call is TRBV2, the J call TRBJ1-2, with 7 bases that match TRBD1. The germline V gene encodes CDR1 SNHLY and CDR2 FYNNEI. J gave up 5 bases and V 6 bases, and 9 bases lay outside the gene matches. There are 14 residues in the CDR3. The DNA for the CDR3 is TGTGCCAGCAGCTCCGGGAACAGGGGTTATGGCTACACCTTC. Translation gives CASSSGNRGYGYTF.

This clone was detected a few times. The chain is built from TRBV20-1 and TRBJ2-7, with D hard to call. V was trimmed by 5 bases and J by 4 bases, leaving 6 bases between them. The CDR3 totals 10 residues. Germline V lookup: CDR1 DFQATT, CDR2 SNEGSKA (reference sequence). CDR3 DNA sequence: TGCAGTGCTCGGGTGTACGAGCAGTACTTC. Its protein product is CSARVYEQYF.

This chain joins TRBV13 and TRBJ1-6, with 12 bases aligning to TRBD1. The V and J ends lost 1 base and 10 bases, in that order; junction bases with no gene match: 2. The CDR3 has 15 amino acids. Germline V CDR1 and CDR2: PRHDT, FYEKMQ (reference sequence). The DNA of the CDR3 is TGTGCCAGCAGCTTAGTCGGGACAGGGGGCTCACCCCTCCACTTT. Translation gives CASSLVGTGGSPLHF.

The CDR3 here is CASRKGGPLHF. CDR3 DNA: TGTGCCAGCAGAAAAGGGGGTCCCCTCCACTTT. This sequence joins TRBV12-3 or TRBV12-4 and TRBJ1-6; possible D gene TRBD1, 6 bases. This CDR3 has 11 residues. V shed 6 bases and J shed 13 bases, with 10 bases lying between them.

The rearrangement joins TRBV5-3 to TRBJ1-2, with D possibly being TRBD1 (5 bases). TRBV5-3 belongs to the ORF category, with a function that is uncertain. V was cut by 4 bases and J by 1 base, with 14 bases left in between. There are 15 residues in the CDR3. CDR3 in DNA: TGTGCCAGAAGCCCCCGACAGAAGATTAACTATGGCTACACCTTC. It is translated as CARSPRQKINYGYTF.

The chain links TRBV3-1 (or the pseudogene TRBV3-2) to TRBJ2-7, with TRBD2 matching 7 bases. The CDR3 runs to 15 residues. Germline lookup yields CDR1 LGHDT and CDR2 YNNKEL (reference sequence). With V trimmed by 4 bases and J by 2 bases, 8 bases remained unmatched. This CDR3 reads CASSLGASGAYEQYF. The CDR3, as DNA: TGTGCCAGCAGCCTTGGGGCTAGCGGAGCCTACGAGCAGTACTTC.

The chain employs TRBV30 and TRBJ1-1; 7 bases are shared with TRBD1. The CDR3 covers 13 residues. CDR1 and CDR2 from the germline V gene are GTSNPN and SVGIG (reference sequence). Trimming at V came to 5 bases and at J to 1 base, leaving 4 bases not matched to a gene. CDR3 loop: CAWRDRKNTEAFF. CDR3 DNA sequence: TGTGCCTGGCGGGACAGAAAGAACACTGAAGCTTTCTTT.

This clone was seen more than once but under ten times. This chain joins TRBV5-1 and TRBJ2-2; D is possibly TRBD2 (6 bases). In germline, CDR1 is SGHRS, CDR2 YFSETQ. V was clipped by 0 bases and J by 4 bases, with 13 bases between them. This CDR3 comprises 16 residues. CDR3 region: CASSLAVGRGTGELFF. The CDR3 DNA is TGCGCCAGCAGCTTGGCCGTCGGGCGGGGCACCGGGGAGCTGTTTTTT.

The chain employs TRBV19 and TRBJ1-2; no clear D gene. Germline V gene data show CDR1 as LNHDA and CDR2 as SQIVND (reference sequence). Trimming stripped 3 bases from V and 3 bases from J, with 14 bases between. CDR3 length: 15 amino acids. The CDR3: CASSIGERTYYGYTF. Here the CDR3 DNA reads TGTGCCAGTAGTATTGGAGAGCGTACTTACTATGGCTACACCTTC.

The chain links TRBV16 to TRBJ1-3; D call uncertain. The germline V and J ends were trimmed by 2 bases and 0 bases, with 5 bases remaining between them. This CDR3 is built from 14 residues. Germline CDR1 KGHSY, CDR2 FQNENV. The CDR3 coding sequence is TGTGCCAGCAGCCAAATTCGCTCTGGAAACACCATATATTTT. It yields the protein CASSQIRSGNTIYF.

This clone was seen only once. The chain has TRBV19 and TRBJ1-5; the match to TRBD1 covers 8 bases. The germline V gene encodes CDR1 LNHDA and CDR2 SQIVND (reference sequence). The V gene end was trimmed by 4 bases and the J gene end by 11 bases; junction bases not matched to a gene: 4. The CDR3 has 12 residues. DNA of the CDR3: TGTGCCAGTAGTACCAGGGGGCTGGCCCAGCATTTT. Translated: CASSTRGLAQHF.

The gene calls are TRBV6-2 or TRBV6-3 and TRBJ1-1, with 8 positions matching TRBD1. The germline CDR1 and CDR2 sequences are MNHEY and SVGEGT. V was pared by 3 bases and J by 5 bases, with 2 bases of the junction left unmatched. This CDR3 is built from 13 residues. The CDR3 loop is CASSYTGGTEAFF. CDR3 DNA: TGTGCCAGCAGTTATACAGGGGGTACTGAAGCTTTCTTT.